A selection of T cell receptor beta chains follows, all from one sample in a study of T cells in Graves' hyperthyroidism and ophthalmopathy. Each CDR3 protein is one row after TCRdb ran MiXCR on the multiplex PCR reads. The data hold 800,000 or so distinct CDR3 sequences, with approximately 40% observed a single time. Sequencing was carried out using blood. The receptors were sampled from a man younger than 35 with Graves' hyperthyroidism. CDR3s include the opening cysteine and the closing phenylalanine or tryptophan. Fields, in order: CDR3 protein, CDR3 DNA, J gene, clone size, D gene, V gene. D genes are given only for firm matches. Only some rows state a clone size, as once, few, many or a class for expanded clones.

CDR3: CASSLYAASSGNTIYF; DNA: TGCGCCAGCAGCTTATACGCAGCCAGCTCTGGAAACACCATATATTTT; J: TRBJ1-3; size: few; D: -; V: TRBV5-1
CDR3: CASSLDGRTGELFF; DNA: TGTGCCAGCAGCTTAGACGGGAGGACCGGGGAGCTGTTTTTT; J: TRBJ2-2; size: many; D: TRBD2; V: TRBV7-3
CDR3: CASSVTDRGYEQYF; DNA: TGTGCCAGCAGTGTCACGGACAGGGGATACGAGCAGTACTTC; J: TRBJ2-7; size: -; D: TRBD1; V: TRBV6-5
CDR3: CASSLVLWQGETQYF; DNA: TGTGCCAGCAGCTTAGTTTTGTGGCAGGGGGAGACCCAGTACTTC; J: TRBJ2-5; size: many; D: -; V: TRBV5-6
CDR3: CASSLTPMNTEAFF; DNA: TGTGCCAGCAGTTTGACACCTATGAACACTGAAGCTTTCTTT; J: TRBJ1-1; size: many; D: -; V: TRBV6-5
CDR3: CSVGQGAGEQYF; DNA: TGCAGCGTCGGACAGGGGGCCGGTGAGCAGTACTTC; J: TRBJ2-7; size: many; D: TRBD1; V: TRBV29-1
CDR3: CASSRTGGEMNTEAFF; DNA: TGTGCCAGCAGCCGGACAGGGGGCGAAATGAACACTGAAGCTTTCTTT; J: TRBJ1-1; size: -; D: TRBD1; V: TRBV2
CDR3: CASSLREAHQAFF; DNA: TGTGCCAGCAGCTTACGGGAGGCGCATCAAGCTTTCTTT; J: TRBJ1-1; size: few; D: -; V: TRBV11-2
CDR3: CASSEQGIGQPQHF; DNA: TGTGCCAGCAGTGAACAGGGAATAGGTCAGCCCCAGCATTTT; J: TRBJ1-5; size: -; D: -; V: TRBV6-1
CDR3: CASSGYGETNSPLHF; DNA: TGTGCCAGCAGTGGCTACGGGGAGACCAATTCACCCCTCCACTTT; J: TRBJ1-6; size: once; D: -; V: TRBV2
CDR3: CASSEGQGNYGYTF; DNA: TGTGCCAGCAGCGAAGGACAGGGTAACTATGGCTACACCTTC; J: TRBJ1-2; size: many; D: TRBD1; V: TRBV13
CDR3: CASSGRQGLETF; DNA: TGTGCCAGCAGTGGAAGGCAGGGCTTAGAGACTTTT; J: TRBJ1-4; size: -; D: -; V: TRBV7-9
CDR3: CASSRESETQYF; DNA: TGTGCCAGCTCAAGGGAATCAGAGACCCAGTACTTC; J: TRBJ2-5; size: many; D: -; V: TRBV2
CDR3: CSVLLAGGTGELFF; DNA: TGCAGCGTACTGCTAGCGGGGGGCACCGGGGAGCTGTTTTTT; J: TRBJ2-2; size: many; D: TRBD2; V: TRBV29-1